This TCR beta chain was sequenced in a study of T cell responses to AZD1222 COVID-19 vaccine. Sequencing used immunoSEQ multiplex PCR; TCRdb keeps in-frame clones, though not all of them. The repertoire has 60,000 to 90,000 clones, over 60% of them found once; the top ten carry 27%. Study results and limitations: Spike-wide vaccine-associated CD4 TCRs dominated at 160-218 and 743-854. Most donors were white British, females outnumbered males, and clonal diversity was possibly underestimated.

Germline values: CDR1 SNHLY, CDR2 FYNNEI. The length of the CDR3 is 14 residues. V shed 7 bases and J shed 0 bases, with 13 bases lying between them. This clone was counted only a few times. No antigen is known for it. This sample comprised peripheral blood, obtained 28 days after the second dose of the MenACWY control vaccine. This clonotype was sampled from an adult who received the MenACWY meningococcal vaccine as a control. The chain has TRBV2 and TRBJ2-7; D perhaps matches TRBD1 (6 bases). CDR3 region: CASTSDSISYEQYF. CDR3 nucleotide sequence: TGTGCCAGCACCTCGGACAGTATCTCCTACGAGCAGTACTTC.